This entry describes one T cell receptor (beta chain). These data are taken from a study of type 1 regulatory T cells. Study at large: T-allo10 is a Tr1-enriched, alloantigen-specific CD4 T cell product made in vitro.

From the reads, TCRdb called clonotypes with MiXCR, one entry per CDR3 protein. The sample holds 88,000 or so distinct CDR3 sequences, roughly a third seen once. The clonotype originates from a human donor in good health. The sequencing sample was made of CD4+ T cells, either the whole sample or a sorted fraction (not recorded which).

The CDR3 spells CASSLRDSSYNEQFF. In DNA form, the CDR3 reads TGTGCCAGCAGCTTAAGGGACAGCTCCTACAATGAGCAGTTCTTC. V and J are TRBV11-2 and TRBJ2-1; 7 bases are a match to TRBD1. The CDR3 has 15 amino acids. Germline CDR1 and CDR2: SGHAT and FQNNGV. The V segment lost 2 bases and the J segment 0 bases; nucleotides outside the gene matches: 1.